The T cell receptor beta chain described here comes from a study of blood T cell repertoires in COVID-19. Overall study: COVID-19 samples from acute and convalescent phases originated in the United States, Italy and Spain. PBMCs, B-cell-depleted T cells, or T cells were the source of the cDNA or gDNA that made up the material.

The CDR3 runs 19 residues. Per the authors' pipeline: Researchers report that nucleated cell counts were estimated from reference gene primer amplification. Profiling relied on immunoSEQ multiplex PCR, and the TCRdb table lists in-frame clones only, not all of them. The V and J calls and clone size come from that table; D and trimming were worked out from the DNA. The repertoire holds roughly 150,000 clones, with roughly 74% as singletons. This clone has just a few counts. Sequencing used peripheral blood. The receptor was isolated from an elderly woman with acute or convalescent COVID-19. The chain has TRBV21-1 and TRBJ1-3. TRBV21-1 is recorded as a pseudogene. The CDR3 loop reads CASKLGRARENRLGNTIYF. In nucleotides, the CDR3 is TGTGCCAGCAAATTGGGGAGGGCCAGGGAGAACCGGCTTGGAAACACCATATATTTT.